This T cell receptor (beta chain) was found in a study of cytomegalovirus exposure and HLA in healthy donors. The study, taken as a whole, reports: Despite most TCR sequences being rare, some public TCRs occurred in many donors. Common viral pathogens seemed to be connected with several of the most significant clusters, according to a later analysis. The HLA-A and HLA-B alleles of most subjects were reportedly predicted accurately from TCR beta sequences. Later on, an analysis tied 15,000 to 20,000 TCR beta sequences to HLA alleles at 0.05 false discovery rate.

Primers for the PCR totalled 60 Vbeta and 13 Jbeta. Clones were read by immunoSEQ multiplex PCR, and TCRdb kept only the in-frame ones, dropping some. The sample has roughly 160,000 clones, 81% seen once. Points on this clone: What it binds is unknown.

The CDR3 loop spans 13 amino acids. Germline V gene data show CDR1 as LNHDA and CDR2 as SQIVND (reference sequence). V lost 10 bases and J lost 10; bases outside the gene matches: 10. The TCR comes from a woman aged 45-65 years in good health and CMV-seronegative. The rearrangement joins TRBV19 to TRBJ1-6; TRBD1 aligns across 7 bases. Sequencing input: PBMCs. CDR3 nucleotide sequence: TGTGCCAATTACGACAGGGCAGGGTCACCCCTCCACTTT. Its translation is CANYDRAGSPLHF.